The rows below give T cell receptor beta chains drawn from one sample of a study of blood T cell repertoires in COVID-19. TCRdb keeps only in-frame clones here, not all; method: immunoSEQ multiplex PCR. The sample lists 60,000 to 85,000 clones, about nine tenths occurring once. Sequencing was done on a sample of peripheral blood. The receptors stem from a man between 45 and 60 years old with acute or convalescent COVID-19. CDR3s include the opening cysteine and the closing phenylalanine or tryptophan. D genes are given only for firm matches. Clone size is not always given. Where it is, it says once, few, many or a class for expanded clones.

j_call,clone_size,d_call,v_call,cdr3_aa,cdr3_nt
TRBJ1-2,once,NA,TRBV28,CASTSFGDDGYTF,TGTGCCAGCACCTCGTTCGGGGATGATGGCTACACCTTC
TRBJ1-1,NA,TRBD1,TRBV29-1,CSVERGQVTEAFF,TGCAGCGTTGAAAGGGGGCAGGTGACTGAAGCTTTCTTT
TRBJ2-7,NA,NA,TRBV9,CASSPGGGDRDREQYF,TGTGCCAGCAGCCCGGGAGGGGGGGACAGGGATAGGGAGCAGTACTTC
TRBJ2-2,NA,TRBD1,TRBV10-2,CASSPLNRGLNGELFF,TGCGCCAGCTCCCCACTGAACAGGGGATTGAACGGGGAGCTGTTTTTT
TRBJ1-1,few,NA,TRBV3-1/TRBV3-2,CASSLWGREAEAFF,TGTGCCAGCAGCCTCTGGGGAAGGGAGGCTGAAGCTTTCTTT
TRBJ2-7,NA,NA,TRBV3-1/TRBV3-2,CASSYYEQYF,TGTGCCAGCAGCTATTACGAGCAGTACTTC
TRBJ2-1,NA,TRBD2,TRBV28,CASSPPRGSTFANEQFF,TGTGCCAGCAGTCCCCCGCGCGGGAGTACTTTTGCGAATGAGCAGTTCTTC
TRBJ1-3,NA,NA,TRBV4-3,CASSHTENSGNTIYF,TGCGCCAGCAGCCACACAGAGAACTCTGGAAACACCATATATTTT
TRBJ2-6,once,TRBD1,TRBV6-2/TRBV6-3,CASSTGTGFGANVLTF,TGTGCCAGCAGCACCGGGACAGGGTTTGGGGCCAACGTCCTGACTTTC
TRBJ1-5,NA,NA,TRBV6-1,CASSDGSQPQHF,TGTGCCAGCAGTGATGGGAGTCAGCCCCAGCATTTT
TRBJ1-1,NA,NA,TRBV29-1,CSAQAMNTEAFF,TGCAGTGCGCAGGCAATGAACACTGAAGCTTTCTTT
TRBJ2-3,NA,TRBD1,TRBV10-3,CAISESRGQGRFRRTDTQYF,TGTGCCATCAGTGAGTCGAGAGGACAGGGTCGTTTTCGTCGCACAGATACGCAGTATTTT
TRBJ1-1,NA,TRBD1,TRBV3-1/TRBV3-2,CASTPLSGGDTEAFF,TGTGCCAGCACTCCACTCTCAGGGGGCGACACTGAAGCTTTCTTT
TRBJ2-5,once,TRBD2,TRBV2,CASSLGLAGVETQYF,TGTGCCAGCAGTCTCGGACTAGCGGGAGTGGAGACCCAGTACTTC
TRBJ1-5,NA,TRBD1,TRBV5-3,CARSSLGTGLNQPQHF,TGTGCCAGAAGCTCCCTCGGGACAGGGTTGAATCAGCCCCAGCATTTT
TRBJ2-2,NA,TRBD2,TRBV5-1,CASSLGLAGINTGELFF,TGCGCCAGCAGCCTGGGGCTAGCGGGAATTAACACCGGGGAGCTGTTTTTT
TRBJ1-6,NA,TRBD1,TRBV5-1,CASSLGGTGNSPLHF,TGCGCCAGCAGCTTGGGAGGGACAGGGAATTCACCCCTCCACTTT
TRBJ2-5,NA,NA,TRBV7-2,CASSLGTLQETQYF,TGTGCCAGCAGCTTAGGGACACTACAAGAGACCCAGTACTTC
TRBJ2-7,NA,TRBD2,TRBV10-3,CAISVGTSTYEQYF,TGTGCCATCAGTGTTGGGACTAGCACCTACGAGCAGTACTTC
TRBJ1-6,NA,NA,TRBV7-2,CASSLTPAGNNSPLHF,TGTGCCAGCAGCTTAACTCCGGCAGGCAATAATTCACCCCTCCACTTT
TRBJ1-1,NA,NA,TRBV11-2,CASSLGPTGSNTEAFF,TGTGCCAGCAGCTTAGGACCAACAGGGTCGAACACTGAAGCTTTCTTT
TRBJ2-3,NA,TRBD2,TRBV24-1,CATSDLPSGGGTDTQYF,TGTGCCACCAGTGATTTGCCTAGCGGGGGGGGCACAGATACGCAGTATTTT
TRBJ1-2,NA,TRBD1,TRBV9,CASSVGDSNYGYTF,TGTGCCAGCAGCGTAGGGGACAGTAACTATGGCTACACCTTC
TRBJ2-1,NA,NA,TRBV28,CATLSPRGRTGRYNEQFF,TGTGCCACCCTATCCCCGCGTGGGAGGACCGGGCGCTACAATGAGCAGTTCTTC
TRBJ1-5,NA,NA,TRBV28,CASTRFQGTQPQHF,TGTGCCAGCACCCGATTCCAGGGAACCCAGCCCCAGCATTTT
TRBJ2-7,NA,TRBD1,TRBV28,CASSTPGQAYEQYF,TGTGCCAGCAGTACGCCGGGACAGGCCTACGAGCAGTACTTC
TRBJ1-4,NA,NA,TRBV28,CATGGVEEKLFF,TGTGCCACCGGCGGGGTCGAAGAAAAACTGTTTTTT
TRBJ2-5,NA,TRBD2,TRBV7-2,CASSSHPSGGQETQYF,TGTGCCAGCAGCTCCCATCCCAGCGGGGGCCAAGAGACCCAGTACTTC
TRBJ2-1,NA,NA,TRBV6-2/TRBV6-3,CASSLASTSYNEQFF,TGTGCCAGCAGTCTCGCCTCCACTTCCTACAATGAGCAGTTCTTC
TRBJ1-5,NA,NA,TRBV19,CASSILLSNQPQHF,TGTGCCAGTAGTATTTTACTAAGCAATCAGCCCCAGCATTTT
TRBJ2-2,NA,NA,TRBV4-2,CASSPNRKPTGELFF,TGTGCCAGCAGCCCCAATCGTAAGCCCACCGGGGAGCTGTTTTTT